The 30 T cell receptor beta chains given below trace back to one sample, sequenced in a study of T cells in narcolepsy. Sequencing was performed with immunoSEQ multiplex PCR; in TCRdb, only in-frame clones are kept and a portion is missing. The data contain 32,000 or so clones, approximately 83% of them singletons. Sequenced input: CD45RA- memory CD4+ T cells from PBMCs. All receptors derive from a human donor with narcolepsy.

This rearrangement joins TRBV28 to TRBJ1-1; a possible D gene is TRBD1 (6 bases). Per the germline V gene, CDR1 is MDHEN and CDR2 is SYDVKM. Trimming shortened V by 8 bases and J by 5 bases, and 15 bases separated the two germline ends. CDR3 size: 13 residues. The CDR3 DNA reads TGTGCCAGCGGTGGGGGCCCTAGAACTGAAGCTTTCTTT. This encodes CASGGGPRTEAFF.

This chain uses TRBV6-5 with TRBJ1-2; D ambiguous. The CDR3 sequence is 14 residues long. Germline CDR1 MNHEY, CDR2 SVGAGI. Trimming took off 5 bases at V and 8 bases at J, with 18 bases between the two ends. The CDR3 spells CASSEGPPREGYTF. The CDR3 DNA reads TGTGCCAGCAGTGAAGGGCCACCCCGGGAGGGCTACACCTTC.

J is TRBJ2-7 and V is TRBV11-2; 8 bases fit TRBD2. CDR1 is SGHAT, CDR2 FQNNGV, per germline. The CDR3 length is 14 residues. V gave up 5 bases and J gave up 4 bases; unmatched junction bases: 7. In DNA, the CDR3 is TGTGCCAGCAGCCCCGGGGGGGCGGATTACGAGCAGTACTTC. Translating it yields CASSPGGADYEQYF.

This sequence joins TRBV10-2 and TRBJ1-2; D gene ambiguous. Trimming shortened V by 8 bases and J by 7 bases, and 11 bases separated the two germline ends. Germline lookup yields CDR1 WSHSY and CDR2 SAAADI. The length of the CDR3 is 11 residues. CDR3 loop: CASAGMSGYTF. The CDR3 bases are TGCGCCAGCGCGGGGATGAGTGGCTACACCTTC.

CDR3: CAWSGGAGANVLTF. The CDR3 region has the DNA TGTGCCTGGAGTGGAGGGGCTGGGGCCAACGTCCTGACTTTC. This chain uses TRBV30 with TRBJ2-6; D could derive from TRBD1 or TRBD2 (5 bases each). V was trimmed by 1 base and J by 2 bases, leaving 6 bases between them. Per the germline V gene, CDR1 is GTSNPN and CDR2 is SVGIG (reference sequence). CDR3 length: 14 amino acids.

J is TRBJ1-1 and V is TRBV6-6; D perhaps matches TRBD1 (6 bases). The germline V gene has CDR1 MNHNY and CDR2 SVGAGI (reference sequence). Deletions cut 5 bases from V and 1 base from J, with 17 bases between. The CDR3 is made up of 16 amino acids. This CDR3 reads CASSQTGLFTNTEAFF. The CDR3 nucleotides read TGTGCCAGCAGTCAGACAGGTCTCTTCACGAACACTGAAGCTTTCTTT.

The chain carries TRBV6-6 and TRBJ1-5; 8 bases align to TRBD1. The germline V gene encodes CDR1 MNHNY and CDR2 SVGAGI (reference sequence). Germline trimming cut 0 bases from V and 4 bases from J; bases unmatched to any gene: 2. The CDR3 consists of 15 residues. The CDR3 region is CASSYSGQENQPQHF. The CDR3 nucleotides are TGTGCCAGCAGTTACTCGGGACAGGAGAATCAGCCCCAGCATTTT.

This clone showed up just once. Other nucleotide sequences in the sample specify the same CDR3. The chain employs TRBV6-1 and TRBJ1-2; tentatively, D is TRBD1 (6 bases). Germline V gene lookup returns CDR1 MNHNS and CDR2 SASEGT. V lost 4 bases and J 4 bases, leaving 13 bases between the germline ends. This CDR3 has 14 residues. CDR3 bases: TGTGCCAGCAGTGGGCAACAGGGAGTCTATGGCTACACCTTC. It encodes CASSGQQGVYGYTF.

The chain uses TRBV6-1 and TRBJ2-7; 8 bases line up with TRBD2. With 0 bases clipped from V and 3 bases from J, the junction kept 10 bases outside the gene matches. Germline V CDR1 and CDR2: MNHNS, SASEGT. The CDR3 extends over 17 amino acids. The CDR3: CASSEAHLPGLGYEQYF. For the CDR3, the DNA is TGTGCCAGCAGTGAAGCCCACCTGCCGGGACTAGGCTACGAGCAGTACTTC.

The rearrangement uses TRBV7-2 and TRBJ1-3; D gene ambiguous. Per the germline V gene, CDR1 is SGHTA and CDR2 is FQGNSA. The CDR3 covers 16 residues. Trimming took off 1 base at V and 0 bases at J, with 10 bases between the two ends. As DNA, the CDR3 is TGTGCCAGCAGCTTAGAGGCGGTGAGCTCTGGAAACACCATATATTTT. It yields the protein CASSLEAVSSGNTIYF.

This clone was detected once. This chain uses TRBV7-2 with TRBJ1-2, with D possibly matching TRBD1 (5 bases). This CDR3 contains 14 residues. V was cut by 1 base and J by 4 bases, with 10 bases left in between. Looked up from germline, CDR1 is SGHTA and CDR2 is FQGNSA. The CDR3 sequence: CASSLVRGVYGYTF. For the CDR3, the DNA is TGTGCCAGCAGCTTAGTTAGGGGAGTCTATGGCTACACCTTC.

This clone was seen a single time. This chain uses TRBV5-5 with TRBJ2-3; unclear D gene. The CDR3 consists of 15 residues. Trimming took off 7 bases at V and 2 bases at J, with 17 bases between the two ends. Germline V lookup: CDR1 SGHKS, CDR2 YYEKEE (reference sequence). In DNA, the CDR3 is TGTGCCAGCCTTTCGAGAGGCCCCCTCACAGATACGCAGTATTTT. This sequence encodes CASLSRGPLTDTQYF.

The rearrangement uses TRBV6-1 and TRBJ2-3; 13 bases fit TRBD2. Germline V gene data show CDR1 as MNHNS and CDR2 as SASEGT. The V gene end was trimmed by 2 bases and the J gene end by 2 bases; junction bases not matched to a gene: 10. This CDR3 has 19 amino acids. The CDR3 sequence: CASSEMGVTSGGFTDTQYF. CDR3 sequence (DNA): TGTGCCAGCAGTGAAATGGGTGTGACTAGCGGGGGGTTCACAGATACGCAGTATTTT.

The rearrangement uses TRBV5-1 and TRBJ2-5; 10 bases map to TRBD1. This CDR3 is built from 15 residues. V was pared by 7 bases and J by 4 bases, with 10 bases of the junction left unmatched. Germline V gene sequence: CDR1 SGHRS, CDR2 YFSETQ. The CDR3 sequence is CASEVGQGVLETQYF. CDR3 sequence (DNA): TGCGCCAGCGAAGTAGGACAGGGGGTACTAGAGACCCAGTACTTC.

The rearrangement joins TRBV6-1 to TRBJ2-7, with a possible D match to TRBD1 (6 bases). This CDR3 contains 14 residues. V gave up 10 bases and J gave up 0 bases, with 16 bases separating them. The V gene's germline CDR1 is MNHNS and CDR2 SASEGT. The CDR3 nucleotides are TGTGCCATTCAGAGGACGGACAGCTCCTACGAGCAGTACTTC. Translating it yields CAIQRTDSSYEQYF.

The CDR3 here is CASSFMAGARGNQYF. The CDR3, as DNA: TGTGCCAGCAGCTTCATGGCGGGGGCGAGGGGGAACCAGTACTTC. The genes are TRBV7-2 and TRBJ2-5, with D possibly TRBD2 on 7 matching bases. Trimming left V 3 bases short and J 10 bases short, with 21 bases between. The CDR3 is made up of 15 amino acids. Germline V CDR1 and CDR2: SGHTA, FQGNSA.

The rearrangement links TRBV11-2 to TRBJ1-3, with D perhaps matching TRBD1 (6 bases). The CDR3 contains 14 residues. The V and J ends lost 7 bases and 4 bases respectively, with 14 bases between them. Germline-derived CDR1 and CDR2 are SGHAT and FQNNGV. The CDR3 DNA follows: TGTGCCAGCATCCGGGGGGCGCAGGGAAACACCATATATTTT. Amino acids: CASIRGAQGNTIYF. The full variable domain, rest sourced from reference TRBV11-2 and TRBJ1-3, is EAGVAQSPRYKIIEKRQSVAFWCNPISGHATLYWYQQILGQGPKLLIQFQNNGVVDDSQLPKDRFSAERLKGVDSTLKIQPAKLEDSAVYLCASIRGAQGNTIYFGEGSWLTVV.

The J gene is TRBJ1-6, the V gene TRBV7-9; D unclear. Trimming left V 1 base short and J 7 bases short, with 5 bases between. The CDR3 has 13 amino acids. Germline V lookup: CDR1 SEHNR, CDR2 FQNEAQ (reference sequence). The CDR3 spells CASSLEANSPLHF. The CDR3 nucleotides read TGTGCCAGCAGCTTAGAGGCGAATTCACCCCTCCACTTT. The variable domain in full, completed from reference TRBV7-9 and TRBJ1-6, reads DTGVSQNPRHKITKRGQNVTFRCDPISEHNRLYWYRQTLGQGPEFLTYFQNEAQLEKSRLLSDRFSAERPKGSFSTLEIQRTEQGDSAMYLCASSLEANSPLHFGNGTRLTVT.

The rearrangement joins TRBV19 to TRBJ1-5; 10 bases map to TRBD1. Germline loops: CDR1 LNHDA, CDR2 SQIVND (reference sequence). This CDR3 is 19 amino acids long. Trimming removed 1 base from V and 0 bases from J; junction bases left unmatched: 9. As DNA, the CDR3 is TGTGCCAGTAGTATAGGAAGATGGGACAGGGGCAATAGCAATCAGCCCCAGCATTTT. Translation gives CASSIGRWDRGNSNQPQHF.

This chain joins TRBV5-4 and TRBJ1-4, with D perhaps TRBD1 (6 bases). The CDR3 covers 14 residues. Between the trimmed V and J ends, which lost 4 bases and 4 bases, there was a span of 11 bases. CDR1 is SGHNT, CDR2 YYREEE, per germline (reference sequence). Here the CDR3 DNA reads TGTGCCAGCAGCATACGGACAGATAATGAAAAACTGTTTTTT. Residues: CASSIRTDNEKLFF. Using reference TRBV5-4 and TRBJ1-4 for the parts outside the CDR3, the full variable domain is ETGVTQSPTHLIKTRGQQVTLRCSSQSGHNTVSWYQQALGQGPQFIFQYYREEENGRGNFPPRFSGLQFPNYSSELNVNALELDDSALYLCASSIRTDNEKLFFGSGTQLSVL.

The CDR3 sequence: CASSLDTYGYTF. As DNA, the CDR3 is TGCGCCAGCAGCTTGGACACCTATGGCTACACCTTC. The chain recombines TRBV5-1 with TRBJ1-2; D not resolved. Per germline, CDR1 SGHRS and CDR2 YFSETQ. The V gene lost 0 bases and the J gene lost 4 bases, with 4 bases spanning the gap. The CDR3 sequence is 12 residues long.

In its sample, this clone was seen a few times. DNA of the CDR3: TGTGCCAGGACAGGGGGCGCTTTCGGGGGCTACACCTTC. This encodes CARTGGAFGGYTF. This rearrangement joins TRBV27 to TRBJ1-2, with 10 bases that match TRBD1. Looked up from germline, CDR1 is MNHEY and CDR2 is SMNVEV (reference sequence). The CDR3 runs 13 residues. J lost 8 bases, V lost 9 bases, and 9 bases had no gene match.

The chain joins TRBV4-3 to TRBJ2-7, with D perhaps TRBD2 (5 bases). V was cut by 6 bases and J by 5 bases, with 23 bases left in between. The CDR3 is 16 residues long. Germline assignment: CDR1 LGHNA and CDR2 YSLEER. The CDR3 reads CASRPTRLVLGDEQYF. The CDR3 coding sequence is TGCGCCAGCAGACCTACTAGACTGGTGCTTGGGGACGAGCAGTACTTC.

This clone was seen a few times. The rearrangement uses TRBV9 and TRBJ2-1; maybe TRBD2 (6 bases). Germline V gene data show CDR1 as SGDLS and CDR2 as YYNGEE. The CDR3 totals 15 residues. Trimming left V 0 bases short and J 7 bases short, with 14 bases between. The CDR3 sequence is CASSVGGLLTNEQFF. CDR3 nucleotide sequence: TGTGCCAGCAGCGTAGGGGGACTCCTCACGAATGAGCAGTTCTTC.

V usage is TRBV7-3 and J usage is TRBJ1-5; 9 nucleotides line up with TRBD1. This CDR3 is built from 15 residues. Germline loops: CDR1 SGHTA, CDR2 FQGTGA. The ends lost 4 bases at V and 7 bases at J; junction bases unmatched: 8. The CDR3 DNA sequence: TGTGCCAGCAGCTCAGGGACAGGGTCTAGGCAGCCCCAGCATTTT. Its translation: CASSSGTGSRQPQHF.

The rearrangement uses TRBV6-1 and TRBJ2-7; D tentatively reads TRBD1 or TRBD2 (7 bases each). This CDR3 is 14 amino acids long. CDR1 is MNHNS and CDR2 is SASEGT in the germline V gene. Trimming removed 8 bases at V and 3 bases at J, with 17 bases between. The CDR3 DNA follows: TGTGCCAGCTGCGAGCGGGACAGCTACTACGAGCAGTACTTC. It is translated as CASCERDSYYEQYF.

This clone was seen more than once but under ten times. The V and J genes are TRBV11-3 and TRBJ2-2; D uncertain. The CDR3 has 14 amino acids. Trimming took 2 bases from V and 5 from J, leaving 9 bases between them. The germline V gene has CDR1 SGHNT and CDR2 YENEEA. The CDR3 DNA follows: TGTGCCAGCAGCTTAAGGGCCGGGACCGGGGAGCTGTTTTTT. Protein: CASSLRAGTGELFF.

The chain carries TRBV28 and TRBJ2-3; D unresolved. The CDR3 is 16 residues long. In germline, CDR1 is MDHEN, CDR2 SYDVKM. Deletions cut 5 bases from V and 0 bases from J, with 15 bases between. The CDR3 reads CASSPALSTSTDTQYF. In nucleotides, the CDR3 is TGTGCCAGCAGTCCCGCTCTTTCCACAAGCACAGATACGCAGTATTTT.

The gene calls are TRBV4-2 and TRBJ2-3; D gene ambiguous. Germline CDR1 reads LGHNA; CDR2 reads YNFKEQ. V was clipped by 2 bases and J by 6 bases, with 9 bases between them. The CDR3 loop spans 13 amino acids. The DNA for the CDR3 is TGTGCCAGCAGCCAACAGCCTGAGGATACGCAGTATTTT. Encoded protein: CASSQQPEDTQYF.

This clone has a handful of counts. The chain is built from TRBV10-3 and TRBJ1-5, with D perhaps TRBD1 (5 bases). CDR1 and CDR2 (germline): ENHRY, SYGVKD. The CDR3 is 16 residues long. The ends were cut back, 4 bases at V and 6 bases at J, with 19 bases in the middle. The CDR3 loop reads CAISAGSGVSGQPQHF. The CDR3 nucleotides read TGTGCCATCAGTGCAGGGAGTGGAGTATCTGGTCAGCCCCAGCATTTT.